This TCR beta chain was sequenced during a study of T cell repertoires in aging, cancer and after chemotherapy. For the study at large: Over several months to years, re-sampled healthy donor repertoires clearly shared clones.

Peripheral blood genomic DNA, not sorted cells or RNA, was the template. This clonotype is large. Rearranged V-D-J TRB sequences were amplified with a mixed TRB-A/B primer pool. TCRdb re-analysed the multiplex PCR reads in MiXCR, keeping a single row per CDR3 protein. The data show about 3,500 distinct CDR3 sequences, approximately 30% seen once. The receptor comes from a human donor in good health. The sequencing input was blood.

Written as DNA, the CDR3 is TGTGCCAGTAGTGACCCGACAGGTGTCGAGCAGTACTTC. It encodes CASSDPTGVEQYF. The chain employs TRBV19 and TRBJ2-7; a weak D match, TRBD1 (6 bases). The CDR3 is made up of 13 amino acids. V was cut by 5 bases and J by 6 bases, with 14 bases left in between. CDR1 LNHDA and CDR2 SQIVND come from the germline V gene (reference sequence).